This T cell receptor (beta chain) was recorded in a study of T cell responses to AZD1222 COVID-19 vaccine. Across the study: Whether given at about 4 or about 12 weeks, second doses were pooled. The study's findings and limits: Nearly half of unique spike-specific TCRs reportedly avoided B.1.351 and B.1.1.7 mutated regions. Dominant at 160-218 and 743-854, vaccine-associated CD4 TCRs also spanned spike. Scientists sampled the repertoires only once the peak T cell response had passed.

Points on this clone: Its antigen is as yet unknown.

V dropped 7 bases and J dropped 2 bases, with 14 bases sitting between them. Germline CDR1 reads LNHDA; CDR2 reads SQIVND (reference sequence). The CDR3 has 14 residues. The repertoire was sequenced with immunoSEQ multiplex PCR; TCRdb's copy has only in-frame clones and lacks some. The sample has 85,000 to 120,000 clones, approximately 86% seen once. The chain carries TRBV19 and TRBJ1-2, with D perhaps matching TRBD1 (5 bases). The sample here was peripheral blood, taken on day 0 of AZD1222 vaccination. The sequence derives from an adult in good health. CDR3 DNA sequence: TGTGCCAGTACCCGGGGGGATTCAAACTATGGCTACACCTTC. This encodes CASTRGDSNYGYTF.